Listed below are T cell receptor beta chains from one sample, sequenced in a study of breast tumors, draining lymph nodes, adjacent tissues. TCRdb used MiXCR to reprocess the multiplex PCR reads, holding one entry per CDR3 protein. The profile shows 7,000 to 9,000 distinct CDR3 sequences, 65% to 80% of them singletons. The source material was tumor-adjacent breast tissue. The receptors were gathered from a female donor with breast cancer. Some clones in this sample may be carry-over from other donors' samples. Both conserved end residues are part of each CDR3. The D gene is left open where the match is weak. Expanded clones get a size class; other rows say once, few or many, or leave the size out.

many	TRBV9	TRBJ2-3	TRBD2	TGTGCCAGCACGGCGGGGGGCTACCCCACAGATACGCAGTATTTT	CASTAGGYPTDTQYF
NA	TRBV25-1	TRBJ2-5	NA	TGTGCCAGCAGTGAATACTCCTTGGGGAACCATAAAGAGACCCAGTACTTC	CASSEYSLGNHKETQYF
medium-sized	TRBV6-5	TRBJ1-2	NA	TGTGCCAGCAGTTACCTAACCAGGGAGGGCTACACCTTC	CASSYLTREGYTF
medium-sized	TRBV9	TRBJ2-3	TRBD2	TGTGCCAGCAGCTTGCGACTAGCGACTAGCACAGATACGCAGTATTTT	CASSLRLATSTDTQYF
medium-sized	TRBV7-9	TRBJ2-2	NA	TGTGCCAGCAGCCCACAGGGCACCGGGGAGCTGTTTTTT	CASSPQGTGELFF
NA	TRBV5-1	TRBJ2-1	TRBD1	TGCGCCAGCAGCCCCTCCGGGACAGGGGGCAGGAATGAGCAGTTCTTC	CASSPSGTGGRNEQFF
NA	TRBV20-1	TRBJ2-5	NA	TGCAGTGCTAGTGGGTGGGTTCAAGAGACCCAGTACTTC	CSASGWVQETQYF
NA	TRBV5-1	TRBJ2-7	NA	TGCGCCAGCAGCTTGGCCGGGAGACAGGTATCCTACGAGCAGTACTTC	CASSLAGRQVSYEQYF
NA	TRBV27	TRBJ2-7	NA	TGTACCAGCAGTTGGGACGGCTACGAGCAGTACTTC	CTSSWDGYEQYF
NA	TRBV6-4	TRBJ2-5	NA	TGTGCCATCAGGGCCAAGGGTGACAAAGAGACCCAGTACTTC	CAIRAKGDKETQYF
NA	TRBV20-1	TRBJ2-1	NA	TGCAGTGCTAGAGATCGCGCAGGGATGGGTACAAGCGAGCAGTTCTTC	CSARDRAGMGTSEQFF
NA	TRBV2	TRBJ2-7	NA	TGTGCCAGCAGTGAGTGGCAGGCCACTTCCTACGAGCAGTACTTC	CASSEWQATSYEQYF
NA	TRBV9	TRBJ2-7	NA	TGTGCCAGCAGCGTAGTTGGGGAAGCCTACGAGCAGTACTTC	CASSVVGEAYEQYF
few	TRBV15	TRBJ1-1	NA	TGTGCCACCAGCAGAACAAGACAAGCCACTGAAGCTTTCTTT	CATSRTRQATEAFF
NA	TRBV7-9	TRBJ2-5	NA	TGTGCCAGCAGCTCAGAACCAGTCAGGGTGGCCTATACAGCAACCTCAAAAATCGGAGAGACCCAGTACTTC	CASSSEPVRVAYTATSKIGETQYF
NA	TRBV20-1	TRBJ2-3	TRBD1	TGCAGTGCGTCGTCCGGACAGGGGGCGAGGGCAGATACGCAGTATTTT	CSASSGQGARADTQYF
many	TRBV4-1	TRBJ2-1	TRBD1	TGCGCCAGCAGCCAAGGGACAGGCAGAAGCTCCTACAATGAGCAGTTCTTC	CASSQGTGRSSYNEQFF
NA	TRBV20-1	TRBJ2-3	NA	TGCAGTGCTAGCGGGGAAGCTAGCACAGATACGCAGTATTTT	CSASGEASTDTQYF
NA	TRBV20-1	TRBJ2-3	TRBD2	TGCAGTGCCCGTGGTAGCGGGCCTTCTGATACGCAGTATTTT	CSARGSGPSDTQYF
NA	TRBV7-8	TRBJ2-7	NA	TGTGCCAGCAGCCACAGAACAGGGTATGAGCAGTACTTC	CASSHRTGYEQYF
NA	TRBV30	TRBJ1-2	TRBD1	TGTGCCTGGAAGACAGACCGGGACAGGTTCCATGGCTACACCTTC	CAWKTDRDRFHGYTF